The 21 T cell receptor beta chains in this list originate from one sample, sequenced in a study of cytomegalovirus exposure and HLA in healthy donors. Primers: 60 Vbeta forward and 13 Jbeta reverse. Generated by immunoSEQ multiplex PCR, the TCRdb table keeps only in-frame clones and is missing some. Found here are some 70,000 clones, approximately 72% of them singletons; the top ten hold over 9.5%. Sequenced: PBMCs. These TCRs come from a woman aged 30 to 39 in good health and CMV-seronegative.

Ten or more counts support this clone. The chain uses TRBV5-6 and TRBJ1-1; 7 bases map to TRBD1. The CDR3 runs to 18 residues. Germline V gene sequence: CDR1 SGHDT, CDR2 YYEEEE. Losses at the gene ends were 0 bases for V and 0 bases for J; bases not matched to a gene: 11. Here the CDR3 DNA reads TGTGCCAGCAGCTTGGCCAGGGGACAGAGGGTCATGAACACTGAAGCTTTCTTT. Residues: CASSLARGQRVMNTEAFF.

This clone was picked up a small number of times. The chain is built from TRBV5-1 and TRBJ1-2; the match to TRBD1 covers 8 bases. Germline V lookup: CDR1 SGHRS, CDR2 YFSETQ. V shed 4 bases and J 4 bases; nucleotides not matched to a gene: 15. The CDR3 runs 17 residues. CDR3 sequence reads: CASSLQVAGGATYGYTF. DNA of the CDR3: TGCGCCAGCAGCCTCCAGGTCGCAGGGGGCGCAACCTATGGCTACACCTTC.

The chain couples TRBV6-5 to TRBJ2-2, with 9 bases lining up with TRBD2. The CDR3 spans 14 residues. Germline V gene lookup returns CDR1 MNHEY and CDR2 SVGAGI. J was trimmed by 13 bases and V by 6 bases; bases with no gene match: 12. The CDR3 coding sequence is TGTGCCAGCAGCTATCGACAGCGGGGGGCTGGGCTGTTTTTT. Amino acids: CASSYRQRGAGLFF.

The chain carries TRBV9 and TRBJ2-1, with unresolved D. The CDR3 is 13 residues long. In germline, CDR1 is SGDLS, CDR2 YYNGEE. V dropped 0 bases and J dropped 10 bases, with 11 bases sitting between them. CDR3 in DNA: TGTGCCAGCAGCGTAGATTTTCCTAGGGAGCAGTTCTTC. It encodes CASSVDFPREQFF.

The chain has TRBV28 and TRBJ2-4, with 8 bases fitting TRBD2. With V trimmed by 2 bases and J by 2 bases, 11 bases remained unmatched. Germline values: CDR1 MDHEN, CDR2 SYDVKM. The CDR3 consists of 18 residues. CDR3 region: CASSLGYSGVGTKNIQYF. Here the CDR3 DNA reads TGTGCCAGCAGTTTAGGATATAGCGGGGTCGGGACCAAAAACATTCAGTACTTC.

The rearrangement uses TRBV7-9 and TRBJ2-7; D is ambiguous. V was cut by 4 bases and J by 0 bases, with 10 bases left in between. This CDR3 spans 14 amino acids. CDR1 and CDR2 (germline): SEHNR, FQNEAQ (reference sequence). Written as DNA, the CDR3 is TGTGCCAGCAGCTCCACCGACACCTCCTACGAGCAGTACTTC. This translates into CASSSTDTSYEQYF. Complete variable domain (other parts from reference TRBV7-9 and TRBJ2-7): DTGVSQNPRHKITKRGQNVTFRCDPISEHNRLYWYRQTLGQGPEFLTYFQNEAQLEKSRLLSDRFSAERPKGSFSTLEIQRTEQGDSAMYLCASSSTDTSYEQYFGPGTRLTVT.

This sequence joins TRBV6-4 and TRBJ1-1, with D perhaps TRBD1 (6 bases). Germline CDR1 MRHNA, CDR2 SNTAGT. This CDR3 has 13 amino acids. Between the trimmed V and J ends, which lost 5 bases and 1 base, there was a span of 8 bases. Here the CDR3 DNA reads TGTGCCAGCAGTCAGGGACAGAACACTGAAGCTTTCTTT. Translating gives CASSQGQNTEAFF.

The rearrangement links TRBV4-1 to TRBJ1-5; D possibly corresponds to TRBD1 (6 bases). The CDR3 contains 18 residues. The V gene lost 6 bases and the J gene lost 0 bases, with 21 bases spanning the gap. The germline CDR1 and CDR2 sequences are MGHRA and YSYEKL. This chain's CDR3 is CASRGVLDSPYSNQPQHF. The CDR3 DNA is TGCGCCAGCAGGGGGGTCCTGGACAGCCCATATAGCAATCAGCCCCAGCATTTT.

This clone was detected ten times or more. The rearrangement links TRBV5-6 to TRBJ2-3; the match to TRBD1 covers 8 bases. The V gene end was trimmed by 4 bases and the J gene end by 4 bases; junction bases not matched to a gene: 5. This CDR3 is built from 14 residues. CDR1 and CDR2 from the germline V gene are SGHDT and YYEEEE. The CDR3 DNA is TGTGCCAGCAGCAACGGACAGGGAGCAGATACGCAGTATTTT. Amino acid sequence: CASSNGQGADTQYF.

This chain connects TRBV13 to TRBJ2-7, with D maybe TRBD2 (6 bases). The V end was cut by 5 bases, the J end by 9 bases, with 11 bases between. CDR1 PRHDT and CDR2 FYEKMQ come from the germline V gene (reference sequence). CDR3 size: 11 residues. The CDR3 DNA sequence: TGTGCCAGCAGCCGGGGGTTCGGGCAGTACTTC. Translation: CASSRGFGQYF.

The rearrangement joins TRBV5-1 to TRBJ2-1, with 8 bases aligning to TRBD1. CDR3 size: 15 residues. V shed 4 bases, J shed 8 bases, and the junction held 11 bases outside the gene matches. The germline V gene has CDR1 SGHRS and CDR2 YFSETQ. The CDR3 spells CASSSAPTGADEQFF. DNA for the CDR3: TGCGCCAGCAGCAGCGCTCCGACAGGGGCGGATGAGCAGTTCTTC.

This chain uses TRBV7-2 with TRBJ2-3; 8 positions match TRBD1. The CDR3 is 14 amino acids. The V gene end was trimmed by 5 bases and the J gene end by 5 bases; junction bases not matched to a gene: 6. Germline loops: CDR1 SGHTA, CDR2 FQGNSA. The CDR3 nucleotides read TGTGCCAGCAGCACCCGACAGGGGATAGATACGCAGTATTTT. Its protein product is CASSTRQGIDTQYF.

This chain uses TRBV19 with TRBJ2-7; 9 bases are a match to TRBD1. This CDR3 is 11 amino acids long. Trimming took 8 bases from V and 6 from J; bases not matched to a gene: 2. Per the germline V gene, CDR1 is LNHDA and CDR2 is SQIVND (reference sequence). CDR3 sequence reads: CASGQGTEQYF. CDR3 sequence (DNA): TGTGCCAGTGGACAGGGGACCGAGCAGTACTTC.

The table lists this clone with a few counts. Given a far larger clone just one base away, this is likely a sequencing read error. The chain joins TRBV7-2 to TRBJ2-7; tentatively, D is TRBD1 (5 bases). CDR1 is SGHTA, CDR2 FQGNSA, per germline. There are 13 residues in the CDR3. The CDR3 nucleotides are TGTGCCATCAGCTTAACAGGAGCCTACGAGCAGTACTTC. Amino acid sequence: CAISLTGAYEQYF.

The gene calls are TRBV5-6 and TRBJ2-3, with 7 positions matching TRBD2. CDR3 size: 19 residues. Germline assignment: CDR1 SGHDT and CDR2 YYEEEE. The V segment lost 4 bases and the J segment 0 bases; nucleotides outside the gene matches: 17. The DNA for the CDR3 is TGTGCCAGCAGCGCCGGGACTACCAAAGGAACAACTAGCACAGATACGCAGTATTTT. This sequence encodes CASSAGTTKGTTSTDTQYF.

The V and J genes are TRBV11-3 and TRBJ2-1; 10 bases fit TRBD2. From germline, CDR1 is SGHNT and CDR2 YENEEA. CDR3 length: 15 residues. V shed 3 bases and J 5 bases; nucleotides not matched to a gene: 4. The CDR3: CASSFGTSENNEQFF. CDR3 bases: TGTGCCAGCAGCTTCGGGACTAGCGAAAACAATGAGCAGTTCTTC.

The J gene is TRBJ2-7, the V gene TRBV7-8; 10 bases line up with TRBD1. This CDR3 has 13 amino acids. Germline V CDR1 and CDR2: SGHVS, FQNEAQ. The ends lost 1 base at V and 12 bases at J; junction bases unmatched: 6. The chain's CDR3 is CASSLGRQGATYF. The CDR3 region has the DNA TGTGCCAGCAGCTTAGGTCGACAGGGGGCTACGTACTTC.

This sequence joins TRBV18 and TRBJ2-3; no firm D call. The CDR3 covers 11 residues. V lost 11 bases and J lost 4, with 10 bases in between. Germline values: CDR1 KGHSH, CDR2 LQKENI. Written as DNA, the CDR3 is TGTGCCTCTGGGCCCTCAGATACGCAGTATTTT. Encoded protein: CASGPSDTQYF.

The chain joins TRBV5-1 to TRBJ1-3; D might be TRBD1 (5 bases). This CDR3 is 15 amino acids long. V was clipped by 2 bases and J by 1 base, with 10 bases between them. The germline V gene encodes CDR1 SGHRS and CDR2 YFSETQ. The CDR3 sequence is CASSFDSGSGNTIYF. The CDR3 DNA reads as TGCGCCAGCAGCTTCGATTCAGGGTCTGGAAACACCATATATTTT.

CDR3 coding DNA: TGCGCCAGCAGCACAGGGACCTCAAACTATGGCTACACCTTC. This codes for CASSTGTSNYGYTF. The chain uses TRBV5-1 and TRBJ1-2, with a possible D match to TRBD1 (6 bases). Germline CDR1 and CDR2: SGHRS and YFSETQ. The CDR3 runs 14 residues. The V and J ends lost 4 bases and 2 bases respectively, with 12 bases between them.

This clone was seen a handful of times. CDR3 DNA sequence: TGTGCCAGCGGCCCGGGGGGCGGCTATGGCTACACCTTC. It yields the protein CASGPGGGYGYTF. The chain links TRBV27 to TRBJ1-2; D perhaps matches TRBD1 (6 bases). Per the germline V gene, CDR1 is MNHEY and CDR2 is SMNVEV (reference sequence). CDR3 length: 13 amino acids. V lost 8 bases and J lost 4, with 14 bases in between.